These 25 T cell receptor beta chains came from one sample sequenced in a study of shared clonotypes between healthy human individuals. Method: immunoSEQ multiplex PCR; TCRdb's copy keeps in-frame clones and lacks some. The sample carries 740,000 or so clones, around three quarters recorded once. Material: memory CD4+ T cells sorted from blood. The subset denotes: CD45RA-negative fraction. These receptors were obtained from a woman aged 25 to 45 in good health.

This clone turned up a few times. The rearrangement joins TRBV28 to TRBJ1-5; D ambiguous. CDR3 size: 13 residues. Germline-derived CDR1 and CDR2 are MDHEN and SYDVKM. The germline V and J ends were trimmed by 7 bases and 1 base, with 8 bases remaining between them. CDR3 sequence: CASKGRSNQPQHF. CDR3 in DNA: TGTGCCAGCAAGGGAAGAAGCAATCAGCCCCAGCATTTT.

The chain couples TRBV7-6 to TRBJ2-1; the D is unclear. From germline, CDR1 is SGHVS and CDR2 FNYEAQ. Between the trimmed V and J ends, which lost 6 bases and 8 bases, there was a span of 20 bases. The CDR3 sequence is 15 residues long. The CDR3: CASSPARLSSDEQFF. The CDR3 nucleotides read TGTGCCAGCAGTCCCGCTCGACTTAGCAGCGATGAGCAGTTCTTC.

The V and J genes are TRBV6-6 and TRBJ2-7, with D perhaps TRBD1 (6 bases). CDR1 MNHNY and CDR2 SVGAGI come from the germline V gene (reference sequence). Trimming removed 2 bases at V and 6 bases at J, with 14 bases between. The CDR3 is 14 residues long. The CDR3 loop is CASSYGLQGTEQYF. The CDR3, as DNA: TGTGCCAGCAGTTACGGGTTACAGGGAACCGAGCAGTACTTC.

This chain connects TRBV5-1 to TRBJ1-2; the match to TRBD1 covers 7 bases. V lost 1 base, J lost 7 bases, and 10 bases stayed unmatched. Looked up from germline, CDR1 is SGHRS and CDR2 is YFSETQ. This CDR3 spans 15 amino acids. DNA of the CDR3: TGCGCCAGCAGCTTGAGTGACAGGGATCTTGGTGGCTACACCTTC. Protein: CASSLSDRDLGGYTF. Using reference TRBV5-1 and TRBJ1-2 for the parts outside the CDR3, the full variable domain is KAGVTQTPRYLIKTRGQQVTLSCSPISGHRSVSWYQQTPGQGLQFLFEYFSETQRNKGNFPGRFSGRQFSNSRSEMNVSTLELGDSALYLCASSLSDRDLGGYTFGSGTRLTVV.

This clone was recorded many times. The rearrangement links TRBV5-1 to TRBJ2-1; D perhaps matches TRBD2 (6 bases). The CDR3 spans 14 residues. Trimming took 5 bases from V and 3 from J, leaving 12 bases between them. Germline CDR1 SGHRS, CDR2 YFSETQ. CDR3 residues: CASSHRTNYNEQFF. Here the CDR3 DNA reads TGCGCCAGCAGTCACAGGACTAACTACAATGAGCAGTTCTTC. Based on the CDR3 plus reference TRBV5-1 and TRBJ2-1, the full variable domain is KAGVTQTPRYLIKTRGQQVTLSCSPISGHRSVSWYQQTPGQGLQFLFEYFSETQRNKGNFPGRFSGRQFSNSRSEMNVSTLELGDSALYLCASSHRTNYNEQFFGPGTRLTVL.

The chain combines TRBV10-2 with TRBJ2-7, with D possibly TRBD2 on 6 matching bases. The germline V gene has CDR1 WSHSY and CDR2 SAAADI. This CDR3 has 13 residues. The CDR3 DNA follows: TGCGCCAGCAGTGAGTCGAATACGGGAGTAATAATAGTC. The encoded protein is CASSESNTGVIIV.

V usage is TRBV10-1 and J usage is TRBJ2-4; D gene unclear. The CDR3 runs to 14 residues. CDR1 and CDR2 (germline): WNHNN, SYGVQD (reference sequence). V lost 0 bases and J 9 bases, leaving 12 bases between the germline ends. This CDR3 reads CASSESYAYSIQYF. CDR3 bases: TGCGCCAGCAGTGAGTCGTATGCTTACAGCATTCAGTACTTC.

This rearrangement joins TRBV10-1 to TRBJ2-1; maybe TRBD2 (5 bases). The V end lost 5 bases, the J end lost 9 bases, and 23 bases lay between the germline ends. CDR1 and CDR2 from the germline V gene are WNHNN and SYGVQD (reference sequence). The CDR3 runs 16 residues. The CDR3 loop is CASSTPAVLRPSEQFF. The DNA for the CDR3 is TGCGCCAGCAGTACACCAGCGGTTTTGAGGCCAAGTGAGCAGTTCTTC.

The chain links TRBV27 to TRBJ2-1; D is unresolved. Germline assignment: CDR1 MNHEY and CDR2 SMNVEV (reference sequence). The CDR3 sequence is 14 residues long. V lost 5 bases and J 5 bases, leaving 13 bases between the germline ends. In DNA form, the CDR3 reads TGTGCCAGCAGTCCTAGGGCTGCGAACAATGAGCAGTTCTTC. It codes for CASSPRAANNEQFF.

This clone appeared a single time. V is TRBV11-3 and J is TRBJ2-3, with TRBD2 as a possible D gene (6 bases). This CDR3 is built from 15 residues. Germline V lookup: CDR1 SGHNT, CDR2 YENEEA. V shed 0 bases and J shed 6 bases, with 13 bases lying between them. CDR3 residues: CASSLEGRPRDTQYF. CDR3 nucleotides: TGTGCCAGCAGCTTAGAAGGGAGGCCTAGGGATACGCAGTATTTT.

This chain uses TRBV2 with TRBJ1-1; D unresolved. V was shortened by 7 bases and J by 3 bases, with 6 bases between the two germline ends. CDR1 SNHLY and CDR2 FYNNEI come from the germline V gene. The CDR3 length is 11 residues. The CDR3 DNA follows: TGTGCCAGCACCCCGGACACTGAAGCTTTCTTT. It translates to CASTPDTEAFF.

This clone came up a few times. Other DNA sequences in this specimen translate into the identical CDR3. The chain links TRBV5-1 to TRBJ2-1, with D unclear. Germline V gene sequence: CDR1 SGHRS, CDR2 YFSETQ. This CDR3 is built from 14 residues. V dropped 0 bases and J dropped 1 base, with 5 bases sitting between them. CDR3 protein: CASSLAGSYNEQFF. As DNA, the CDR3 is TGCGCCAGCAGCTTGGCTGGGTCCTACAATGAGCAGTTCTTC.

The chain employs TRBV7-9 and TRBJ1-6; no reliable D call. CDR1 SEHNR and CDR2 FQNEAQ come from the germline V gene (reference sequence). This CDR3 has 12 residues. V shed 4 bases and J shed 9 bases, with 7 bases lying between them. The CDR3: CASSYQSSPLHF. The CDR3 DNA is TGTGCCAGCAGCTACCAAAGTTCACCCCTCCACTTT.

The rearrangement uses TRBV6-1 and TRBJ2-1, with 13 bases that match TRBD2. The V segment lost 3 bases and the J segment 7 bases; nucleotides outside the gene matches: 3. Per the germline V gene, CDR1 is MNHNS and CDR2 is SASEGT. This CDR3 contains 15 residues. As DNA, the CDR3 is TGTGCCAGCAGTGAGGGACTAGCGGGAATTAATGAGCAGTTCTTC. Protein product: CASSEGLAGINEQFF.

This chain links TRBV10-1 with TRBJ1-1; D gene unclear. The CDR3 is 14 amino acids. V lost 0 bases to trimming and J lost 3 bases, with 8 bases between them. Germline assignment: CDR1 WNHNN and CDR2 SYGVQD (reference sequence). CDR3: CASSESLGYTEAFF. The CDR3, as DNA: TGCGCCAGCAGTGAGTCGTTGGGGTACACTGAAGCTTTCTTT.

The chain links TRBV2 to TRBJ1-4, with TRBD1 as a possible D gene (5 bases). V was clipped by 6 bases and J by 10 bases, with 18 bases between them. This CDR3 has 14 amino acids. CDR1 is SNHLY and CDR2 is FYNNEI in the germline V gene. The CDR3 loop reads CASRRDGRSGKLFF. CDR3 coding DNA: TGTGCCAGCAGGAGGGACGGCAGATCGGGAAAACTGTTTTTT.

The rearrangement uses TRBV7-7 and TRBJ2-1; D is ambiguous. With 0 bases removed from V and 4 bases from J, the gap between germline ends came to 4 bases. CDR3 size: 13 residues. Germline lookup yields CDR1 SSHAT and CDR2 FNYEAQ (reference sequence). The CDR3 bases are TGTGCCAGCAGCTTAGCGCTTTACAATGAGCAGTTCTTC. It encodes CASSLALYNEQFF.

The V call is TRBV19, the J call TRBJ2-3; 11 positions match TRBD1. Germline CDR1 is LNHDA and CDR2 is SQIVND (reference sequence). This CDR3 contains 16 residues. The V gene end was trimmed by 3 bases and the J gene end by 5 bases; junction bases not matched to a gene: 7. CDR3 protein: CASSIGGQGVLDTQYF. CDR3 sequence (DNA): TGTGCCAGTAGTATCGGGGGACAGGGGGTTTTAGATACGCAGTATTTT.

The sample holds one count of this clone. The chain joins TRBV5-1 to TRBJ2-3; TRBD2 aligns across 11 bases. Germline V lookup: CDR1 SGHRS, CDR2 YFSETQ. V gave up 6 bases and J gave up 4 bases; unmatched junction bases: 4. The CDR3 consists of 14 residues. Here the CDR3 reads CASMVAGGPDTQYF. The CDR3 DNA follows: TGCGCCAGCATGGTAGCGGGAGGGCCAGATACGCAGTATTTT. Full variable domain (missing parts from reference TRBV5-1 and TRBJ2-3): KAGVTQTPRYLIKTRGQQVTLSCSPISGHRSVSWYQQTPGQGLQFLFEYFSETQRNKGNFPGRFSGRQFSNSRSEMNVSTLELGDSALYLCASMVAGGPDTQYFGPGTRLTVL.

V usage is TRBV27 and J usage is TRBJ2-7; 8 nucleotides align to TRBD2. The CDR3 extends over 12 amino acids. Germline V lookup: CDR1 MNHEY, CDR2 SMNVEV (reference sequence). The junction had 5 bases not matched to a gene; V was cut back by 6 bases and J by 7 bases. As DNA, the CDR3 is TGTGCCAGCAGCCGGCTAGCGGGTGAGCAGTACTTC. Translated, it gives CASSRLAGEQYF.

This clone was counted at least ten times. This chain uses TRBV4-2 with TRBJ1-1; 7 bases map to TRBD1. The length of the CDR3 is 15 residues. J gave up 4 bases and V 4 bases, and 9 bases lay outside the gene matches. Germline loops: CDR1 LGHNA, CDR2 YNFKEQ. DNA of the CDR3: TGTGCCAGCAGCCCACAGGGGAGAGGGGGCACTGAAGCTTTCTTT. Amino acid sequence: CASSPQGRGGTEAFF.

The rearrangement uses TRBV10-2 and TRBJ1-4; D may be TRBD1 (6 bases). This CDR3 has 15 residues. Trimming left V 10 bases short and J 7 bases short, with 22 bases between. From germline, CDR1 is WSHSY and CDR2 SAAADI. The CDR3 region is CATKTGQTYLEKLFF. DNA of the CDR3: TGCGCCACCAAAACCGGACAGACGTATCTTGAAAAACTGTTTTTT.

The J gene is TRBJ1-5, the V gene TRBV28; 8 bases are shared with TRBD1. The CDR3 loop spans 15 amino acids. With 6 bases clipped from V and 2 bases from J, the junction kept 6 bases outside the gene matches. CDR1 and CDR2 (germline): MDHEN, SYDVKM. The CDR3 loop reads CASSSQTGGNQPQHF. In nucleotides, the CDR3 is TGTGCCAGCAGCAGCCAGACAGGGGGCAATCAGCCCCAGCATTTT. Filled out from reference TRBV28 and TRBJ1-5, the complete variable domain reads DVKVTQSSRYLVKRTGEKVFLECVQDMDHENMFWYRQDPGLGLRLIYFSYDVKMKEKGDIPEGYSVSREKKERFSLILESASTNQTSMYLCASSSQTGGNQPQHFGDGTRLSIL.

For this clone: Other DNA variants within this sample encode the same CDR3. This chain joins TRBV13 and TRBJ2-7; D unclear. The CDR3 is 12 amino acids. The V and J ends lost 5 bases and 3 bases respectively, with 8 bases between them. Per germline, CDR1 PRHDT and CDR2 FYEKMQ (reference sequence). The CDR3 reads CASSLKSYEQYF. The CDR3 DNA reads as TGTGCCAGCAGCCTAAAGAGCTACGAGCAGTACTTC.

The gene calls are TRBV7-2 and TRBJ1-1; unclear D gene. V was clipped by 5 bases and J by 1 base, with 14 bases between them. Germline CDR1 SGHTA, CDR2 FQGNSA. The CDR3 sequence is 15 residues long. For the CDR3, the DNA is TGTGCCAGCAGCCCGGTAGCGGTTTCGAACACTGAAGCTTTCTTT. It specifies CASSPVAVSNTEAFF.